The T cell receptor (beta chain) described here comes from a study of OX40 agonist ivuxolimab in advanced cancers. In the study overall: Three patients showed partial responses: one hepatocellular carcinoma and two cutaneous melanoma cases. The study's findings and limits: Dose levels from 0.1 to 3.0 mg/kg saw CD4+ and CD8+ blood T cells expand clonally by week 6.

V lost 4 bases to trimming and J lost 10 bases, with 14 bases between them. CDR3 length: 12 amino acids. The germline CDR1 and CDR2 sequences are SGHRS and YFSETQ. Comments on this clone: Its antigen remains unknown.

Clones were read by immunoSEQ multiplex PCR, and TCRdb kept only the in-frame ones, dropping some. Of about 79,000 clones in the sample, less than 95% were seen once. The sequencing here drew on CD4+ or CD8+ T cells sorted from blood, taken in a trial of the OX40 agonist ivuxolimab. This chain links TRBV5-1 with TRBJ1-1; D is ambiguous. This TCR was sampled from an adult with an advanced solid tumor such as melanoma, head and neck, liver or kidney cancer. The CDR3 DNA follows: TGCGCCAGCAGCCCTCTGGAAGGTTTAGCTTTCTTT. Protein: CASSPLEGLAFF.